This entry lists 29 T cell receptor beta chains sequenced from one sample in a study of CD8+CD57+ T cells in acquired aplastic anemia. The study profiled TCR beta VDJ and CDR3 using genomic DNA as template. TCRdb used MiXCR to reprocess the reads, holding one entry per CDR3 protein. The repertoire holds approximately 98,000 distinct CDR3 sequences, less than 75% seen once, with 65% in the top ten. Patients picked for sequencing had shown CD8+CD57+ cell expansion detected by flow cytometry. Sequencing was done on a sample of sorted CD4+, CD8+, or CD8+CD57+ T cells (not recorded which) from PBMCs. The source is a human donor with aplastic anemia.

This clonotype was seen more than once but under ten times. J is TRBJ1-6 and V is TRBV15, with a possible D match to TRBD1 (5 bases). CDR3 length: 15 residues. The germline V and J ends were trimmed by 2 bases and 8 bases, with 13 bases remaining between them. CDR1 LNHNV and CDR2 YYDKDF come from the germline V gene (reference sequence). The CDR3 nucleotides are TGTGCCACCAGCAGAACGGGACTGAGGGATTCACCCCTCCACTTT. It encodes CATSRTGLRDSPLHF.

J is TRBJ1-5 and V is TRBV10-3, with unresolved D. The length of the CDR3 is 13 residues. Germline assignment: CDR1 ENHRY and CDR2 SYGVKD. V lost 7 bases to trimming and J lost 0 bases, with 7 bases between them. The CDR3 protein is CAITADSNQPQHF. The CDR3 nucleotides are TGTGCCATCACGGCAGATAGCAATCAGCCCCAGCATTTT.

The chain has TRBV7-9 and TRBJ1-1, with no clear D. The CDR3 runs 13 residues. V lost 1 base, J lost 3 bases, and 6 bases lay in between. CDR1 and CDR2 (germline): SEHNR, FQNEAQ (reference sequence). CDR3 nucleotide sequence: TGTGCCAGCAGCTTAGGTGGAGACACTGAAGCTTTCTTT. Translating it yields CASSLGGDTEAFF.

The chain is built from TRBV29-1 and TRBJ2-3, with 7 bases that match TRBD2. Germline V lookup: CDR1 SQVTM, CDR2 ANQGSEA. V shed 3 bases and J 2 bases; nucleotides not matched to a gene: 14. This CDR3 has 17 amino acids. CDR3: CSVDVTSPIPPTDTQYF. The CDR3 DNA reads as TGCAGCGTTGATGTGACTAGCCCCATCCCACCCACAGATACGCAGTATTTT.

The chain links TRBV10-3 to TRBJ1-3; D gene uncertain. CDR1 and CDR2 from the germline V gene are ENHRY and SYGVKD. The length of the CDR3 is 15 residues. With 3 bases removed from V and 2 bases from J, the gap between germline ends came to 11 bases. DNA of the CDR3: TGTGCCATCAGTGATTTAATGGGAGCTGGAAACACCATATATTTT. Protein: CAISDLMGAGNTIYF.

A few counts support this clonotype. The chain employs TRBV15 and TRBJ2-1, with D possibly being TRBD2 (6 bases). Trimming took off 5 bases at V and 6 bases at J, with 17 bases between the two ends. The length of the CDR3 is 15 residues. Germline V gene sequence: CDR1 LNHNV, CDR2 YYDKDF (reference sequence). This CDR3 is CATSGGPGTFNEQFF. Here the CDR3 DNA reads TGTGCCACCAGCGGAGGACCCGGGACTTTCAATGAGCAGTTCTTC.

The chain links TRBV7-9 to TRBJ2-3, with D uncertain. From germline, CDR1 is SEHNR and CDR2 FQNEAQ (reference sequence). The CDR3 is 13 residues long. With 2 bases removed from V and 4 bases from J, the gap between germline ends came to 7 bases. DNA for the CDR3: TGTGCCAGCAGCTTACGTAGGTCAGATACGCAGTATTTT. Translating it yields CASSLRRSDTQYF.

The V gene is TRBV5-1, the J gene TRBJ2-5; 10 bases map to TRBD2. The V and J ends lost 0 bases and 4 bases, in that order; junction bases with no gene match: 9. The CDR3 covers 17 residues. Per germline, CDR1 SGHRS and CDR2 YFSETQ. The CDR3 spells CASSLVLAGAPGETQYF. The CDR3 nucleotides are TGCGCCAGCAGCTTGGTCCTAGCGGGAGCCCCGGGAGAGACCCAGTACTTC.

The CDR3 DNA is TGTGCCAGTAAATCACGGGGCGTGCCCCAGCATTTT. Translated: CASKSRGVPQHF. This rearrangement joins TRBV19 to TRBJ1-5, with D perhaps matching TRBD1 (5 bases). V dropped 7 bases and J dropped 9 bases, with 13 bases sitting between them. The germline V gene has CDR1 LNHDA and CDR2 SQIVND (reference sequence). The CDR3 runs 12 residues.

This clonotype came up many times. The rearrangement uses TRBV20-1 and TRBJ2-3, with 8 nucleotides matching TRBD2. V dropped 4 bases and J dropped 1; count of bases not matched to a gene: 7. Germline values: CDR1 DFQATT, CDR2 SNEGSKA (reference sequence). This CDR3 region has 15 residues. The CDR3 bases are TGCAGTGCTAACAGCGGGAGTCTAGGCACAGATACGCAGTATTTT. The encoded protein is CSANSGSLGTDTQYF.

CDR3 DNA sequence: TGTGCCAGTAGTATTATCCTTGGCGGGGAGCTGTTTTTT. Translating gives CASSIILGGELFF. The V call is TRBV19, the J call TRBJ2-2; D uncertain. Trimming pared 3 bases from V and 7 bases from J, leaving 9 bases between. CDR1 LNHDA and CDR2 SQIVND come from the germline V gene (reference sequence). The CDR3 spans 13 residues.

The CDR3 sequence: CATSRDGQGRDTQYF. The CDR3 nucleotides read TGTGCCACCAGCAGAGACGGACAGGGGAGAGATACGCAGTATTTT. V and J are TRBV15 and TRBJ2-3; 9 nucleotides line up with TRBD1. This CDR3 spans 15 amino acids. Looked up from germline, CDR1 is LNHNV and CDR2 is YYDKDF (reference sequence). V was clipped by 0 bases and J by 5 bases; unmatched bases: 3.

The chain uses TRBV2 and TRBJ2-7; D is ambiguous. Germline V gene sequence: CDR1 SNHLY, CDR2 FYNNEI. With 5 bases removed from V and 2 bases from J, the gap between germline ends came to 7 bases. The CDR3 loop spans 12 amino acids. CDR3 amino acids: CASSYGPYEQYF. The CDR3 DNA sequence: TGTGCCAGCAGTTATGGCCCCTACGAGCAGTACTTC.

The V call is TRBV20-1, the J call TRBJ2-7; 8 bases are shared with TRBD2. The CDR3 loop spans 13 amino acids. V was pared by 7 bases and J by 1 base, with 6 bases of the junction left unmatched. Germline V lookup: CDR1 DFQATT, CDR2 SNEGSKA (reference sequence). CDR3: CSVIAGRSYEQYF. For the CDR3, the DNA is TGCAGTGTCATAGCGGGGAGGTCCTACGAGCAGTACTTC.

The sample holds one count of this clonotype. The gene calls are TRBV7-2 and TRBJ1-1, with D unclear. This CDR3 is built from 10 residues. The germline gives CDR1 SGHTA, CDR2 FQGNSA. The V end was cut by 6 bases, the J end by 8 bases, with 7 bases between. The CDR3 DNA reads as TGTGCCAGCAGTGGAGGGGAAGCTTTCTTT. Its translation is CASSGGEAFF.

About this clonotype itself: The CDR3 does not end in the conserved phenylalanine or tryptophan, so this is likely a read error. V is TRBV12-3 or TRBV12-4 and J is TRBJ1-6; D call uncertain. The CDR3 covers 12 residues. The V end lost 0 bases, the J end lost 10 bases, and 4 bases lay between the germline ends. The CDR3 nucleotides read TGTGCCAGCAGTTTAGCGCGGTCACCCCTCCACCTT. It encodes CASSLARSPLHL.

The chain uses TRBV11-3 and TRBJ2-7, with TRBD1 identical over 9 bases. CDR3 length: 14 residues. Germline V gene data show CDR1 as SGHNT and CDR2 as YENEEA. Trimming at V came to 4 bases and at J to 3 bases, leaving 4 bases not matched to a gene. CDR3 sequence: CASSYGQGNYEQYF. The CDR3 DNA is TGTGCCAGCAGCTACGGACAGGGGAACTACGAGCAGTACTTC.

This chain joins TRBV29-1 and TRBJ1-2; D gene unclear. Between the trimmed V and J ends, which lost 3 bases and 0 bases, there was a span of 5 bases. This CDR3 spans 12 amino acids. Per the germline V gene, CDR1 is SQVTM and CDR2 is ANQGSEA. The CDR3 protein is CSVDRANYGYTF. The DNA for the CDR3 is TGCAGCGTTGATAGGGCTAACTATGGCTACACCTTC.

As regards this clonotype: One end of the junction does not line up with germline, which may come from a read error. The chain joins TRBV19 to TRBJ1-4; D gene uncertain. Germline assignment: CDR1 LNHDA and CDR2 SQIVND (reference sequence). This CDR3 comprises 15 residues. CDR3 DNA: TGTGCCGGTAGTATAATAGGAGGGATCAGTGAAAAACTGTTTTTT. Encoded protein: CAGSIIGGISEKLFF.

The genes are TRBV9 and TRBJ1-4; 9 bases line up with TRBD1. Germline CDR1 and CDR2: SGDLS and YYNGEE. The V gene end was trimmed by 3 bases and the J gene end by 7 bases; junction bases not matched to a gene: 7. This CDR3 comprises 15 residues. The CDR3 DNA is TGTGCCAGCAGCGGACAGGGGGGGGCGAGTGAAAAACTGTTTTTT. Translating gives CASSGQGGASEKLFF.

The CDR3 DNA sequence: TGTGCCAGCAGCCTTGGACAGTTTGGAAACACCATATATTTT. Translating gives CASSLGQFGNTIYF. This rearrangement joins TRBV7-8 to TRBJ1-3; TRBD1 is a possible D gene (6 bases). Germline V gene lookup returns CDR1 SGHVS and CDR2 FQNEAQ. The CDR3 is made up of 14 amino acids. Trimming removed 5 bases at V and 3 bases at J, with 11 bases between.

CDR3 residues: CASSGGYNSPLHF. CDR3 coding DNA: TGTGCCAGCAGTGGTGGCTATAATTCACCCCTCCACTTT. The chain combines TRBV2 with TRBJ1-6, with no clear D. This CDR3 comprises 13 residues. Germline V gene data show CDR1 as SNHLY and CDR2 as FYNNEI. Trimming removed 4 bases at V and 3 bases at J, with 4 bases between.

This sequence joins TRBV20-1 and TRBJ2-7; 8 nucleotides match TRBD2. The germline gives CDR1 DFQATT, CDR2 SNEGSKA (reference sequence). The CDR3 consists of 15 residues. Trimming removed 3 bases from V and 2 bases from J; junction bases left unmatched: 9. CDR3 loop: CSASRAGVITYEQYF. DNA of the CDR3: TGCAGTGCTAGTAGAGCGGGGGTTATTACCTACGAGCAGTACTTC.

This clonotype was picked up many times. This chain joins TRBV9 and TRBJ2-2, with 7 bases that match TRBD2. The germline V gene has CDR1 SGDLS and CDR2 YYNGEE. V lost 5 bases to trimming and J lost 5 bases; unmatched junction nucleotides: 9. The CDR3 has 15 amino acids. The CDR3 is CASRPRLAPTGELFF. For the CDR3, the DNA is TGTGCCAGCAGGCCCCGACTAGCCCCGACCGGGGAGCTGTTTTTT.

In the case of this clonotype: The junction and the germline gene differ at one end; a read error may be behind it. The DNA for the CDR3 is TGTGCCAGCCTATTAAGGGGCGTAATTGATAATACACCCCTCCACTTT. It translates to CASLLRGVIDNTPLHF. This chain joins TRBV2 and TRBJ1-6; D is possibly TRBD1 (5 bases). This CDR3 contains 16 residues. Germline loops: CDR1 SNHLY, CDR2 FYNNEI.

In this sample, this clonotype turned up many times. The chain is built from TRBV2 and TRBJ1-4, with 7 bases fitting TRBD1. V lost 9 bases and J lost 9; bases outside the gene matches: 10. Germline V gene lookup returns CDR1 SNHLY and CDR2 FYNNEI. The CDR3 loop spans 13 amino acids. The DNA for the CDR3 is TGTGCCAGAGGGGACAGACTGGTGAAAAAACTGTTTTTT. This encodes CARGDRLVKKLFF.

This clonotype turned up a few times. The chain uses TRBV15 and TRBJ1-1, with unresolved D. This CDR3 has 14 amino acids. Looked up from germline, CDR1 is LNHNV and CDR2 is YYDKDF (reference sequence). V lost 4 bases to trimming and J lost 0 bases, with 9 bases between them. CDR3 coding DNA: TGTGCCACCAGCAACGGGGTAATGAACACTGAAGCTTTCTTT. Translating it yields CATSNGVMNTEAFF.

The chain recombines TRBV9 with TRBJ2-2; tentatively, D is TRBD2 (5 bases). The length of the CDR3 is 12 residues. CDR1 is SGDLS, CDR2 YYNGEE, per germline. The V end lost 4 bases, the J end lost 6 bases, and 7 bases lay between the germline ends. The CDR3 nucleotides are TGTGCCAGCAGCACACTAGCCGGGGAGCTGTTTTTT. Translation: CASSTLAGELFF.

The V and J genes are TRBV20-1 and TRBJ1-1; D remains ambiguous. V shed 0 bases and J shed 7 bases, with 9 bases lying between them. Germline V gene data show CDR1 as DFQATT and CDR2 as SNEGSKA (reference sequence). The CDR3 consists of 12 residues. CDR3 sequence (DNA): TGCAGTGCTAGAGAAGATGAGCTTGAAGCTTTCTTT. Its protein product is CSAREDELEAFF.